This T cell receptor beta chain was profiled in a study of OX40 agonist ivuxolimab in advanced cancers. Assay: immunoSEQ multiplex PCR; the TCRdb copy retains only in-frame clones and omits some. The sample lists around 80,000 clones; about 85% were seen once. This CDR3 is 14 amino acids long. V lost 5 bases to trimming and J lost 3 bases, with 14 bases between them. CDR1 and CDR2 (germline): SGHTA, FQGNSA. This sample comprised CD4+ or CD8+ T cells sorted from blood, obtained in a trial of the OX40 agonist ivuxolimab. The genes are TRBV7-2 and TRBJ2-7; no clear D. The clonotype originates from an adult with an advanced solid tumor such as melanoma, head and neck, liver or kidney cancer. CDR3 DNA: TGTGCCAGCAGCCTAATCAGTCCGGTCTACGAGCAGTACTTC. This codes for CASSLISPVYEQYF.